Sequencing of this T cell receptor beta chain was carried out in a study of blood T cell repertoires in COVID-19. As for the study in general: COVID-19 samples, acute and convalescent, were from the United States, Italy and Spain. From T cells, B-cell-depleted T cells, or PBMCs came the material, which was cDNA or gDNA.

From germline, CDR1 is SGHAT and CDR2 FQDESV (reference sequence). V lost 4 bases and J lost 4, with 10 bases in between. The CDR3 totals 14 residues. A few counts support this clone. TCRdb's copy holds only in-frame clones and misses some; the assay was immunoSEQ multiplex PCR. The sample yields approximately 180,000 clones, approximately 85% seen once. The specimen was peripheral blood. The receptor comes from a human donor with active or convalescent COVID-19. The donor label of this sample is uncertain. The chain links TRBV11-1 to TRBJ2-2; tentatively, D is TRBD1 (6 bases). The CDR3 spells CASSSFRGTGELFF. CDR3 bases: TGTGCCAGCAGCTCCTTCAGGGGCACCGGGGAGCTGTTTTTT.